This T cell receptor (beta chain) was identified in a study of blood T cell repertoires in COVID-19. Germline V gene sequence: CDR1 SGHVS, CDR2 FQNEAQ. Trimming removed 1 base at V and 0 bases at J, with 6 bases between. The CDR3 has 15 residues. TCRdb's table, derived via immunoSEQ multiplex PCR, lists solely in-frame clones and lacks some. The sample carries tens of thousands of clones, around 82% recorded once. The TCR sequence derives from a human donor in a cohort sampled during active COVID-19. The specimen sequenced was peripheral blood. The rearrangement uses TRBV7-8 and TRBJ2-2; no firm D call. Written as DNA, the CDR3 is TGTGCCAGCAGCTTAGGTCGGGCGAACACCGGGGAGCTGTTTTTT. It translates to CASSLGRANTGELFF.